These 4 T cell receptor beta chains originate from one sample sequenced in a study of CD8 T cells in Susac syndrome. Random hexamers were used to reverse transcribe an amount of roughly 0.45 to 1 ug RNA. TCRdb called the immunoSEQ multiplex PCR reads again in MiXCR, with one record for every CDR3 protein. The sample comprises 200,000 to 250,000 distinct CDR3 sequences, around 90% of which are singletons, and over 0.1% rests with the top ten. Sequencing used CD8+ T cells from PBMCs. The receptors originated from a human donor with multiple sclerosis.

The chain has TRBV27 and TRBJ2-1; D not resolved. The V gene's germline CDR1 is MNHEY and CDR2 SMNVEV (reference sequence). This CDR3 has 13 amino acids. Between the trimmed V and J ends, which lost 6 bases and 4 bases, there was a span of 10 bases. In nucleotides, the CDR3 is TGTGCCAGCAGGGCGTGGCAGTACAATGAGCAGTTCTTC. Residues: CASRAWQYNEQFF.

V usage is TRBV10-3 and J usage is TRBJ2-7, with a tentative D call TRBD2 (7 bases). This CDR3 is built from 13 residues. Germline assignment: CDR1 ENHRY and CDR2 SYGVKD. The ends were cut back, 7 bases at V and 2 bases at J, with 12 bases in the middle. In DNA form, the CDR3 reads TGTGCCATCAAGGGGGAGGGCCCCTACGAGCAGTACTTC. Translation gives CAIKGEGPYEQYF.

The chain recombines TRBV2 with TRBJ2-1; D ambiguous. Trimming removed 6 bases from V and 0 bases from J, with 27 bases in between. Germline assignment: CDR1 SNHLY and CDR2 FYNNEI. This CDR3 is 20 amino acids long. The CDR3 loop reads CASRGPDRASPTLSYNEQFF. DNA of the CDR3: TGTGCCAGCAGAGGCCCCGACCGGGCTTCCCCTACCCTCTCCTACAATGAGCAGTTCTTC.

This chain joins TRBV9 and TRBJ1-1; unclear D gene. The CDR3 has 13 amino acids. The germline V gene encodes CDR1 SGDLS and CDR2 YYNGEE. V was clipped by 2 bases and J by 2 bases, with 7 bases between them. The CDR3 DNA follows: TGTGCCAGCAGCGTCAACAGCAACACTGAAGCTTTCTTT. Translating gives CASSVNSNTEAFF. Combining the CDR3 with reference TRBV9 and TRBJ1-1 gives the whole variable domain DSGVTQTPKHLITATGQRVTLRCSPRSGDLSVYWYQQSLDQGLQFLIQYYNGEERAKGNILERFSAQQFPDLHSELNLSSLELGDSALYFCASSVNSNTEAFFGQGTRLTVV.